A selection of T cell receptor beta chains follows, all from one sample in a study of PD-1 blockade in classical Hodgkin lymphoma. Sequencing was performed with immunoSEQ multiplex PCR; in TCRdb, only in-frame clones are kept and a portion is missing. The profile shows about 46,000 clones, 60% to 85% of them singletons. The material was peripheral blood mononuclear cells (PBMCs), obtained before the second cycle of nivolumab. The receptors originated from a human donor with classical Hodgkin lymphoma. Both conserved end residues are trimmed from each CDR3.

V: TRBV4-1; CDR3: ASSHTGGNEQF
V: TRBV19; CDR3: ATLQGPNQPQH
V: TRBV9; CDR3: ASSVPRTDTNTGELF
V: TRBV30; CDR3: AWSQGGNSNQPQH
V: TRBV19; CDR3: ASSMTAIYNEQF
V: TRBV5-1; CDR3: ASSLGAATDTQY
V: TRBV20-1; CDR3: SVRTGSGYT
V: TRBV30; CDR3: AWSPRGTSGGADTQY
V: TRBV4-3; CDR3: ASSQDAAGNTEAF
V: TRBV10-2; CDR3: ASSEGRRNEKLF
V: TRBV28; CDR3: ASSLFPGENTIY
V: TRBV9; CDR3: ASSVDTSGGETQY
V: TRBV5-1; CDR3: ASSLDVGGYNEQF
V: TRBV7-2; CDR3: ASRSQDRGHTEAF
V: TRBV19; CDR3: ASSMQRAGTGELF
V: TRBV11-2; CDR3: ARLTGAPGSETQY
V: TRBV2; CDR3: ASLQESTDTQY
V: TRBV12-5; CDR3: ASGPDWGTEAF
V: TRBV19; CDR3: ASRDRGSETQY
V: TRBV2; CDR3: ASSDLTSGGTDTQY
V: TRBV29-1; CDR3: SVGHQPGQGIYGYT
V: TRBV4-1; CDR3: ASSQEVTSGSPYEQY
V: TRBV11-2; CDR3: ASSLGSYYGKQF
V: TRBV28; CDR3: ASSRNSGNTIY
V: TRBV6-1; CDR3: ASSPDRVSEQY
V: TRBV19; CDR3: ASNRLLSPGNTIY
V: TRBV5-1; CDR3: ASSLGQGIYGYT
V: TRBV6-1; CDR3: ASRTGRGYT
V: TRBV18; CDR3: ASSPKTATDTQY
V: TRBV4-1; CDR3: ASRPSGGTSTDTQY
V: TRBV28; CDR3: ASSLPPAGGRPRTDTQY
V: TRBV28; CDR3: ASNSNQPQH
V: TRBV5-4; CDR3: ASSLDRSIYEQY
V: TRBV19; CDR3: ASSMSGDSYNEQF
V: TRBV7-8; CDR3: ASSRVRNRGAKGEQY
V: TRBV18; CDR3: ASSYAGGNTEAF
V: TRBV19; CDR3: ASRRQGRTGELF
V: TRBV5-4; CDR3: ASSGGLAGYNEQF
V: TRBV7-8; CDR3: ASSLATGPETQY
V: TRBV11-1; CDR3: ASSFGWRNSYEQY
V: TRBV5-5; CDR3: ASNSGQGDMGNQPQH
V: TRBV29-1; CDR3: SVERPSGGGETQY